Below, 30 T cell receptor beta chains from the same sample are listed, as sequenced in a study of human T cells and chemical hapten exposure. TCRdb called the RACE reads again in MiXCR, with one record for every CDR3 protein. The sample lists 70,000 to 90,000 distinct CDR3 sequences, roughly 10% seen once, with approximately 5% in the top ten. Described time point: patch test 2, 6 weeks after DPC sensitization. The treatment is: therapeutic diphenylcyclopropenone sensitization with weekly scalp DPC. Sample: whole blood, taken in connection with sensitization to the hapten diphenylcyclopropenone (DPC). The receptor set was obtained from a woman aged 45 to 65 with alopecia areata. Some clones in this sample may be carry-over from other donors' samples.

This chain joins TRBV7-2 and TRBJ2-3; no reliable D call. The CDR3 is 15 residues long. The germline gives CDR1 SGHTA, CDR2 FQGNSA. Trimming shortened V by 4 bases and J by 4 bases, and 15 bases separated the two germline ends. CDR3 DNA sequence: TGTGCCAGCAGCTCACCTGGATCCGTTCCAGATACGCAGTATTTT. It specifies CASSSPGSVPDTQYF.

This clonotype appeared a few times. This chain connects TRBV5-1 to TRBJ2-1, with 9 bases fitting TRBD1. CDR1 is SGHRS, CDR2 YFSETQ, per germline. The trim removed 4 bases at V and 4 bases at J, leaving 6 bases unmatched. The CDR3 loop spans 15 amino acids. The DNA of the CDR3 is TGCGCCAGCAGCCGGGGACAGGGCGCATACAATGAGCAGTTCTTC. Translating gives CASSRGQGAYNEQFF.

This clonotype was seen ten or more times. The chain links TRBV7-2 to TRBJ2-3; D is ambiguous. Trimming pared 5 bases from V and 15 bases from J, leaving 18 bases between. The germline V gene has CDR1 SGHTA and CDR2 FQGNSA. CDR3 length: 12 amino acids. In nucleotides, the CDR3 is TGTGCCAGCAGCCCACCCCGGAATCGCTGCTATTTT. Its protein is CASSPPRNRCYF.

This clonotype was recorded at least ten times. The chain carries TRBV7-2 and TRBJ1-3, with 8 bases identical to TRBD1. Trimming cost V 1 base and J 4 bases; bases outside gene matches: 6. The CDR3 spans 16 residues. Germline CDR1 and CDR2: SGHTA and FQGNSA. The CDR3 sequence is CASSLGGQAAGNTIYF. In DNA form, the CDR3 reads TGTGCCAGCAGCTTAGGGGGACAGGCGGCGGGAAACACCATATATTTT.

In this sample, this clonotype turned up many times. The chain couples TRBV5-1 to TRBJ1-2, with 9 bases lining up with TRBD1. With V trimmed by 4 bases and J by 2 bases, 3 bases remained unmatched. CDR3 length: 14 residues. Germline V gene lookup returns CDR1 SGHRS and CDR2 YFSETQ. The CDR3 sequence: CASSGGTGNYGYTF. The DNA of the CDR3 is TGCGCCAGCAGCGGCGGGACAGGGAACTATGGCTACACCTTC.

This clonotype was observed many times. The chain links TRBV5-1 to TRBJ2-6, with D tentatively TRBD2 (7 bases). V lost 6 bases, J lost 2 bases, and 12 bases lay in between. The germline gives CDR1 SGHRS, CDR2 YFSETQ. The CDR3 sequence is 15 residues long. The CDR3 DNA sequence: TGCGCCAGCATTCAGGGGACTACTGGGGCCAACGTCCTGACTTTC. The encoded protein is CASIQGTTGANVLTF.

Ten or more counts support this clonotype. The V and J genes are TRBV20-1 and TRBJ1-6; D is uncertain. The V end was cut by 3 bases, the J end by 0 bases, with 9 bases between. The CDR3 sequence is 15 residues long. Germline V CDR1 and CDR2: DFQATT, SNEGSKA (reference sequence). The CDR3 loop is CSASSGFSYNSPLHF. The DNA for the CDR3 is TGCAGTGCTAGTTCTGGGTTCTCCTATAATTCACCCCTCCACTTT.

The chain carries TRBV11-2 and TRBJ2-3, with no clear D. Trimming stripped 8 bases from V and 5 bases from J, with 11 bases between. Per germline, CDR1 SGHAT and CDR2 FQNNGV. CDR3 length: 12 residues. In DNA form, the CDR3 reads TGTGCCAGCGGTTTGAGCCTAGATACGCAGTATTTT. Translation gives CASGLSLDTQYF.

Only a few counts were recorded for this clonotype. The chain combines TRBV29-1 with TRBJ1-1, with a weak D call TRBD1 (5 bases). CDR3 length: 13 amino acids. With 8 bases removed from V and 5 bases from J, the gap between germline ends came to 18 bases. CDR1 SQVTM and CDR2 ANQGSEA come from the germline V gene. CDR3 nucleotides: TGCAGCTTCCAGGGTCCTAGAAGGACTGAAGCTTTCTTT. It is translated as CSFQGPRRTEAFF.

This clonotype was observed many times. The rearrangement links TRBV20-1 to TRBJ2-7, with TRBD2 matching 8 bases. Looked up from germline, CDR1 is DFQATT and CDR2 is SNEGSKA (reference sequence). The CDR3 is 14 amino acids. The V gene end was trimmed by 2 bases and the J gene end by 6 bases; junction bases not matched to a gene: 9. The DNA for the CDR3 is TGCAGTGCTAGAACCGGTAGCGGGACCCCCGAGCAGTACTTC. Protein: CSARTGSGTPEQYF.

J is TRBJ1-1 and V is TRBV7-9, with 7 nucleotides matching TRBD1. The CDR3 runs 12 residues. J was trimmed by 8 bases and V by 6 bases; bases with no gene match: 6. The germline V gene has CDR1 SEHNR and CDR2 FQNEAQ (reference sequence). The CDR3 sequence: CASSSDRAEAFF. CDR3 coding DNA: TGTGCCAGCAGTTCCGACAGGGCAGAAGCTTTCTTT.

This clonotype came up a few times. This chain joins TRBV6-5 and TRBJ2-7, with 7 bases that match TRBD1. Looked up from germline, CDR1 is MNHEY and CDR2 is SVGAGI. The CDR3 length is 17 residues. The junction had 14 bases not matched to a gene; V was cut back by 5 bases and J by 1 base. CDR3 bases: TGTGCCAGCAGTACCGGTCCCCACAGGGGAGAATCCTACGAGCAGTACTTC. Its protein is CASSTGPHRGESYEQYF.

This clonotype showed up just a few times. This sequence joins TRBV3-1 and TRBJ1-1, with TRBD1 matching over 8 bases. In germline, CDR1 is LGHDT, CDR2 YNNKEL (reference sequence). The CDR3 extends over 14 amino acids. J was trimmed by 11 bases and V by 1 base; bases with no gene match: 9. The CDR3 coding sequence is TGTGCCAGCAGCCAAGGGACAGGGAGTTCTACGGCTTTCTTT. As protein: CASSQGTGSSTAFF.

The sample holds many counts of this clonotype. V is TRBV14 and J is TRBJ2-7; tentative D call: TRBD2 (5 bases). Trimming stripped 4 bases from V and 6 bases from J, with 19 bases between. The CDR3 runs to 15 residues. Germline V lookup: CDR1 SGHDN, CDR2 FVKESK. This CDR3 is CASSPSTGIGSEQYF. The CDR3 coding sequence is TGTGCCAGCAGCCCATCGACCGGTATAGGGAGCGAGCAGTACTTC.

This clonotype occurred a few times. The rearrangement joins TRBV4-2 to TRBJ2-7; the D gene is possibly TRBD2 (5 bases). The V end lost 1 base, the J end lost 3 bases, and 13 bases lay between the germline ends. The V gene's germline CDR1 is LGHNA and CDR2 YNFKEQ. The CDR3 totals 15 residues. CDR3 nucleotide sequence: TGTGCCAGCAGCCAAGTGTACAGCGGAGACTACGAGCAGTACTTC. Amino acids: CASSQVYSGDYEQYF.

The chain carries TRBV12-3 or TRBV12-4 and TRBJ1-5; D is undetermined. The CDR3 length is 16 residues. Deletions cut 1 base from V and 6 bases from J, with 16 bases between. The CDR3, as DNA: TGTGCCAGCAGTTTAGGTTCCGGGGTGTCTCCTCAGCCCCAGCATTTT. This codes for CASSLGSGVSPQPQHF.

The table lists this clonotype with many counts. J is TRBJ2-3 and V is TRBV7-2; D is unresolved. There are 12 residues in the CDR3. The germline V and J ends were trimmed by 6 bases and 2 bases, with 6 bases remaining between them. Germline CDR1 is SGHTA and CDR2 is FQGNSA. As DNA, the CDR3 is TGTGCCAGCAGTTCCAACACAGATACGCAGTATTTT. This sequence encodes CASSSNTDTQYF.

This sequence joins TRBV4-1 and TRBJ1-4, with unresolved D. Germline V gene lookup returns CDR1 MGHRA and CDR2 YSYEKL. The CDR3 length is 16 residues. Between the trimmed V and J ends, which lost 2 bases and 7 bases, there was a span of 17 bases. The chain's CDR3 is CASSQRTGKEGEKLFF. CDR3 sequence (DNA): TGCGCCAGCAGCCAACGGACCGGGAAGGAGGGTGAAAAACTGTTTTTT.

V is TRBV30 and J is TRBJ2-4; D is possibly TRBD2 (6 bases). The CDR3 sequence is 15 residues long. The ends were cut back, 0 bases at V and 8 bases at J, with 17 bases in the middle. The germline V gene encodes CDR1 GTSNPN and CDR2 SVGIG (reference sequence). The CDR3 region is CAWSVGGYGKDIQYF. The CDR3 nucleotides read TGTGCCTGGAGTGTTGGAGGGTACGGGAAAGACATTCAGTACTTC.

V usage is TRBV15 and J usage is TRBJ2-7; 7 bases align to TRBD1. Per the germline V gene, CDR1 is LNHNV and CDR2 is YYDKDF (reference sequence). The CDR3 runs 13 residues. The V segment lost 3 bases and the J segment 3 bases; nucleotides outside the gene matches: 2. This CDR3 reads CATSRTGFYEQYF. In DNA form, the CDR3 reads TGTGCCACCAGCAGGACAGGGTTCTACGAGCAGTACTTC.

This clonotype was observed once. V usage is TRBV24-1 and J usage is TRBJ2-5; 8 bases map to TRBD1. In germline, CDR1 is KGHDR, CDR2 SFDVKD. Losses at the gene ends were 5 bases for V and 5 bases for J; bases not matched to a gene: 9. The CDR3 extends over 15 amino acids. The CDR3, as DNA: TGTGCCACCAGTGGCTTATCAGGGGGCCGGGAGACCCAGTACTTC. This sequence encodes CATSGLSGGRETQYF.

This rearrangement joins TRBV20-1 to TRBJ1-1; 10 bases agree with TRBD1. V lost 4 bases, J lost 3 bases, and 8 bases stayed unmatched. The CDR3 sequence is 15 residues long. CDR1 is DFQATT and CDR2 is SNEGSKA in the germline V gene (reference sequence). CDR3 residues: CSATKPGTGDTEAFF. The CDR3 DNA follows: TGCAGTGCTACGAAACCCGGGACAGGGGACACTGAAGCTTTCTTT.

This clonotype was recorded many times. The chain links TRBV7-2 to TRBJ1-1; D remains ambiguous. Germline CDR1 and CDR2: SGHTA and FQGNSA. The V end lost 5 bases, the J end lost 5 bases, and 12 bases lay between the germline ends. The CDR3 is 13 residues long. CDR3 DNA sequence: TGTGCCAGCAGCCCGGAAACGTGGACTGAAGCTTTCTTT. It translates to CASSPETWTEAFF.

This clonotype was seen ten or more times. The chain employs TRBV6-6 and TRBJ2-7, with D possibly matching TRBD1 (6 bases). Trimming removed 2 bases at V and 6 bases at J, with 8 bases between. CDR1 and CDR2 from the germline V gene are MNHNY and SVGAGI (reference sequence). The CDR3 spans 12 residues. This CDR3 is CASSYTRGEQYF. CDR3 coding DNA: TGTGCCAGCAGTTACACCAGGGGCGAGCAGTACTTC.

This clonotype was counted many times. The V call is TRBV4-3, the J call TRBJ2-4; TRBD1 might be the D (6 bases). Germline CDR1 LGHNA, CDR2 YSLEER. This CDR3 has 18 amino acids. Trimming removed 2 bases from V and 3 bases from J, with 20 bases in between. The CDR3 protein is CASSQLPSPAGDKNIQYF. CDR3 in DNA: TGCGCCAGCAGCCAACTACCTTCACCGGCAGGGGACAAAAACATTCAGTACTTC.

This CDR3 is CATAGGTDTQYF. The DNA of the CDR3 is TGTGCCACTGCGGGAGGCACAGATACGCAGTATTTT. The chain joins TRBV19 to TRBJ2-3; 7 bases fit TRBD2. The CDR3 totals 12 residues. Germline V CDR1 and CDR2: LNHDA, SQIVND (reference sequence). The ends lost 10 bases at V and 1 base at J; junction bases unmatched: 2.

This clonotype appeared many times. This chain links TRBV20-1 with TRBJ2-7; unclear D gene. CDR1 DFQATT and CDR2 SNEGSKA come from the germline V gene (reference sequence). The length of the CDR3 is 14 residues. V was trimmed by 2 bases and J by 2 bases, leaving 13 bases between them. The CDR3, as DNA: TGCAGTGCTAGATTCGCGCCATTGACCTACGAGCAGTACTTC. Its protein is CSARFAPLTYEQYF.

The chain carries TRBV9 and TRBJ1-1; D unclear. The CDR3 spans 14 residues. Germline loops: CDR1 SGDLS, CDR2 YYNGEE. The germline V and J ends were trimmed by 1 base and 1 base, with 8 bases remaining between them. The CDR3 bases are TGTGCCAGCAGCGTACAACAGACGAACACTGAAGCTTTCTTT. It encodes CASSVQQTNTEAFF.

This clonotype came up many times. The genes are TRBV7-8 and TRBJ2-2, with D perhaps being TRBD1 or TRBD2 (6 bases each). V was shortened by 6 bases and J by 5 bases, with 22 bases between the two germline ends. Germline V lookup: CDR1 SGHVS, CDR2 FQNEAQ. The CDR3 is 17 amino acids. The CDR3 sequence is CASRNNRVRRGTGELFF. CDR3 sequence (DNA): TGTGCCAGCAGGAATAACAGGGTCCGGAGGGGGACCGGGGAGCTGTTTTTT.

This clonotype has just a few counts. The chain combines TRBV29-1 with TRBJ1-5; D gene ambiguous. Trimming took off 5 bases at V and 4 bases at J, with 12 bases between the two ends. The CDR3 is made up of 13 amino acids. Germline V gene sequence: CDR1 SQVTM, CDR2 ANQGSEA. The CDR3 here is CSVRAGANQPQHF. For the CDR3, the DNA is TGCAGCGTTAGAGCGGGCGCTAATCAGCCCCAGCATTTT.